The next 22 T cell receptor beta chains were all read from a single sample in a study of blood T cell repertoires in COVID-19. Some clones are missing from TCRdb's copy, which holds only in-frame ones; the method was immunoSEQ multiplex PCR. The sample yields some 150,000 clones, over 60% seen once. Sequenced: peripheral blood. These receptors were obtained from a woman between 45 and 60 years old with active or convalescent COVID-19.

CDR3 nucleotide sequence: TGTGCCAGTAGCGACCCAATGGGACAAGAGACCCAGTACTTC. It yields the protein CASSDPMGQETQYF. V is TRBV25-1 and J is TRBJ2-5; D perhaps matches TRBD2 (5 bases). Germline V gene data show CDR1 as MGHDK and CDR2 as SYGVNS. This CDR3 spans 14 amino acids. The V end lost 9 bases, the J end lost 2 bases, and 16 bases lay between the germline ends. Variable domain in full (rest from reference TRBV25-1 and TRBJ2-5): EADIYQTPRYLVIGTGKKITLECSQTMGHDKMYWYQQDPGMELHLIHYSYGVNSTEKGDLSSESTVSRIRTEHFPLTLESARPSHTSQYLCASSDPMGQETQYFGPGTRLLVL.

This sequence joins TRBV19 and TRBJ1-5; TRBD1 is a possible D gene (5 bases). The V end lost 4 bases, the J end lost 7 bases, and 23 bases lay between the germline ends. Per the germline V gene, CDR1 is LNHDA and CDR2 is SQIVND (reference sequence). The CDR3 is 17 amino acids. DNA for the CDR3: TGTGCCAGTAGTAAGGAGGACGGACTCCTCGGGGGGCAGCCCCAGCATTTT. Translated: CASSKEDGLLGGQPQHF.

J is TRBJ1-2 and V is TRBV27; 7 nucleotides line up with TRBD1. CDR1 and CDR2 (germline): MNHEY, SMNVEV (reference sequence). The CDR3 contains 15 residues. J was trimmed by 4 bases and V by 5 bases; bases with no gene match: 10. In DNA form, the CDR3 reads TGTGCCAGCAGTCAATCGCCGGGACAGCCCTATGGCTACACCTTC. It yields the protein CASSQSPGQPYGYTF.

V gene TRBV6-1 combines with J gene TRBJ2-7, with D possibly being TRBD1 (5 bases). Germline CDR1 and CDR2: MNHNS and SASEGT. The CDR3 spans 14 residues. With 3 bases removed from V and 3 bases from J, the gap between germline ends came to 12 bases. The CDR3 nucleotides read TGTGCCAGCAGTGAGATGGGTAGGGGCTACGAGCAGTACTTC. It codes for CASSEMGRGYEQYF.

V and J are TRBV28 and TRBJ2-7, with TRBD1 matching over 10 bases. Unmatched junction bases numbered 6, after V lost 8 bases and J lost 5 bases. The CDR3 runs to 13 residues. Germline V gene sequence: CDR1 MDHEN, CDR2 SYDVKM. CDR3 region: CASLHGTGDEQYF. CDR3 bases: TGTGCCAGCTTACACGGGACAGGGGACGAGCAGTACTTC. The full variable domain, completed using reference TRBV28 and TRBJ2-7, is DVKVTQSSRYLVKRTGEKVFLECVQDMDHENMFWYRQDPGLGLRLIYFSYDVKMKEKGDIPEGYSVSREKKERFSLILESASTNQTSMYLCASLHGTGDEQYFGPGTRLTVT.

This chain connects TRBV5-4 to TRBJ2-5, with 11 bases aligning to TRBD2. This CDR3 has 16 amino acids. The ends lost 2 bases at V and 5 bases at J; junction bases unmatched: 8. Germline loops: CDR1 SGHNT, CDR2 YYREEE (reference sequence). The DNA for the CDR3 is TGTGCCAGCAGCTTAAATCCACTAGCGGGAGTGGAGACCCAGTACTTC. Protein product: CASSLNPLAGVETQYF.

On this clone: Distinct nucleotide sequences in the sample also encode this CDR3. The rearrangement joins TRBV19 to TRBJ2-7, with a possible D match to TRBD1 (5 bases). Per germline, CDR1 LNHDA and CDR2 SQIVND (reference sequence). The germline V and J ends were trimmed by 6 bases and 2 bases, with 14 bases remaining between them. The CDR3 extends over 14 amino acids. The CDR3 is CASSIGAGTYEQYF. As DNA, the CDR3 is TGTGCCAGTAGCATCGGCGCAGGGACCTACGAGCAGTACTTC.

This clone came up a few times. This rearrangement joins TRBV4-3 to TRBJ1-5; D possibly corresponds to TRBD1 (5 bases). There are 13 residues in the CDR3. Between the trimmed V and J ends, which lost 3 bases and 6 bases, there was a span of 9 bases. Germline V CDR1 and CDR2: LGHNA, YSLEER. CDR3 protein: CASSQKQGQPQHF. Here the CDR3 DNA reads TGCGCCAGCAGCCAGAAGCAGGGTCAGCCCCAGCATTTT.

This rearrangement joins TRBV2 to TRBJ2-7; 7 positions match TRBD2. This CDR3 is built from 16 residues. Losses at the gene ends were 7 bases for V and 0 bases for J; bases not matched to a gene: 12. The germline gives CDR1 SNHLY, CDR2 FYNNEI. The CDR3 sequence is CASMVGAGIVSYEQYF. The CDR3 nucleotides read TGTGCCAGCATGGTGGGAGCGGGAATCGTCTCCTACGAGCAGTACTTC.

The rearrangement uses TRBV6-4 and TRBJ2-1, with 7 bases lining up with TRBD1. V lost 6 bases, J lost 1 base, and 6 bases stayed unmatched. Germline CDR1 is MRHNA and CDR2 is SNTAGT. CDR3 length: 15 amino acids. This CDR3 is CASSGTAGSYNEQFF. Written as DNA, the CDR3 is TGTGCCAGCAGCGGGACAGCCGGATCCTACAATGAGCAGTTCTTC.

The chain couples TRBV7-8 to TRBJ1-2; D might be TRBD1 (6 bases). Germline CDR1 and CDR2: SGHVS and FQNEAQ. V was shortened by 5 bases and J by 7 bases, with 14 bases between the two germline ends. CDR3 length equals 13 residues. CDR3: CASSQTGGAGYTF. As DNA, the CDR3 is TGTGCCAGCAGCCAGACGGGGGGGGCTGGCTACACCTTC. Together with reference TRBV7-8 and TRBJ1-2, the CDR3 gives the full variable domain: GAGVSQSPRYKVAKRGQDVALRCDPISGHVSLFWYQQALGQGPEFLTYFQNEAQLDKSGLPSDRFFAERPEGSVSTLKIQRTQQEDSAVYLCASSQTGGAGYTFGSGTRLTVV.

This sequence joins TRBV6-4 and TRBJ2-3; a possible D gene is TRBD2 (6 bases). The germline gives CDR1 MRHNA, CDR2 SNTAGT. This CDR3 has 14 amino acids. V lost 5 bases, J lost 1 base, and 10 bases lay in between. The CDR3 here is CASSTGTGTDTQYF. The CDR3 nucleotides are TGTGCCAGCAGTACCGGGACTGGCACAGATACGCAGTATTTT.

V usage is TRBV6-5 and J usage is TRBJ2-7; D gene ambiguous. Germline V gene data show CDR1 as MNHEY and CDR2 as SVGAGI. The CDR3 extends over 12 amino acids. Trimming took 3 bases from V and 3 from J, leaving 6 bases between them. CDR3 in amino acids: CASSYDNYEQYF. CDR3 coding DNA: TGTGCCAGCAGTTATGACAACTACGAGCAGTACTTC.

The CDR3 nucleotides are TGTGCCTGGAGTCCCGGGGGGGTGGATTCACCCCTCCACTTT. Translating gives CAWSPGGVDSPLHF. J is TRBJ1-6 and V is TRBV30; tentatively, D is TRBD1 (5 bases). Trimming cost V 2 bases and J 8 bases, with 13 bases left between them. The CDR3 is 14 residues long. CDR1 is GTSNPN and CDR2 is SVGIG in the germline V gene (reference sequence).

This chain uses TRBV7-2 with TRBJ2-3; TRBD2 matches 12 bases. CDR1 and CDR2 from the germline V gene are SGHTA and FQGNSA. CDR3 length equals 18 residues. Losses at the gene ends were 5 bases for V and 0 bases for J; bases not matched to a gene: 9. This CDR3 reads CASSPSGLAGPSTDTQYF. In nucleotides, the CDR3 is TGTGCCAGCAGCCCCTCCGGACTAGCGGGACCTAGCACAGATACGCAGTATTTT.

The rearrangement joins TRBV6-5 to TRBJ2-1; D might be TRBD2 (5 bases). CDR3 length: 12 residues. V was shortened by 6 bases and J by 5 bases, with 8 bases between the two germline ends. From germline, CDR1 is MNHEY and CDR2 SVGAGI. CDR3 bases: TGTGCCAGCAGCCGGGGAAACAATGAGCAGTTCTTC. Translating gives CASSRGNNEQFF.

The gene calls are TRBV12-3 or TRBV12-4 and TRBJ1-3; D call uncertain. This CDR3 contains 12 residues. V was shortened by 7 bases and J by 0 bases, with 4 bases between the two germline ends. In nucleotides, the CDR3 is TGTGCCAGCACCCTCTCTGGAAACACCATATATTTT. This sequence encodes CASTLSGNTIYF.

The chain carries TRBV11-2 and TRBJ1-2; no firm D call. With 1 base removed from V and 3 bases from J, the gap between germline ends came to 6 bases. Looked up from germline, CDR1 is SGHAT and CDR2 is FQNNGV. This CDR3 has 13 residues. Here the CDR3 DNA reads TGTGCCAGCAGCTTAGGGCAGTACTATGGCTACACCTTC. It is translated as CASSLGQYYGYTF.

This chain links TRBV6-5 with TRBJ2-7; D is perhaps TRBD2 (5 bases). CDR3 length equals 15 residues. CDR1 is MNHEY, CDR2 SVGAGI, per germline. Trimming removed 2 bases at V and 2 bases at J, with 13 bases between. The CDR3 sequence is CASSYQKLGTYEQYF. The CDR3 region has the DNA TGTGCCAGCAGTTACCAGAAACTAGGCACCTACGAGCAGTACTTC.

The J gene is TRBJ1-2, the V gene TRBV7-2; unclear D gene. The germline CDR1 and CDR2 sequences are SGHTA and FQGNSA. V was cut by 5 bases and J by 5 bases, with 12 bases left in between. The CDR3 sequence is 13 residues long. The CDR3 loop reads CASSPGLFYGYTF. CDR3 nucleotides: TGTGCCAGCAGCCCCGGGTTGTTTTATGGCTACACCTTC.

The chain is built from TRBV2 and TRBJ2-1, with a possible D match to TRBD1 (6 bases). Trimming pared 7 bases from V and 5 bases from J, leaving 18 bases between. Per the germline V gene, CDR1 is SNHLY and CDR2 is FYNNEI. CDR3 length: 15 amino acids. The CDR3 loop is CASKKGRGLDNEQFF. DNA for the CDR3: TGTGCCAGCAAGAAAGGCAGGGGTCTTGACAATGAGCAGTTCTTC.

This chain connects TRBV23-1 to TRBJ2-7, with 15 bases fitting TRBD2. TRBV23-1 is noted as an ORF with a role that remains uncertain. Germline trimming cut 4 bases from V and 4 bases from J; bases unmatched to any gene: 8. This CDR3 is built from 17 residues. CDR3 nucleotide sequence: TGCGCCAGCAGTCGAGTATGGACTAGCGGGAGGGCGTACGAGCAGTACTTC. It encodes CASSRVWTSGRAYEQYF.